What follows is one T cell receptor (beta chain) and its context. Its antigen remains unidentified. PCR involved 60 Vbeta and 13 Jbeta primers. The protocol was immunoSEQ multiplex PCR, while the TCRdb copy is restricted to in-frame clones and leaves out a portion. Of roughly 99,000 clones in the sample, more than 70% were seen once. This sample is drawn from a study of cytomegalovirus exposure and HLA in healthy donors. Study-level points and caveats: A likely sequencing artifact accounted for one observed cluster of highly shared sequence variants.

The CDR3 is made up of 14 amino acids. The ends lost 5 bases at V and 7 bases at J; junction bases unmatched: 7. Germline-derived CDR1 and CDR2 are MNHNY and SVGAGI (reference sequence). The V and J genes are TRBV6-6 and TRBJ2-1; 8 bases match TRBD2. Specimen: PBMCs. The TCR comes from a man aged 25-45 years in good health and CMV-seronegative. The CDR3 protein is CASSRFSGNNEQFF. In nucleotides, the CDR3 is TGTGCCAGCAGTCGGTTTAGCGGGAATAATGAGCAGTTCTTC.